What follows describes a single TCR beta chain. Its target is unknown. No fewer than 7 million PBMCs went into each sample. Per individual sample, total RNA of at least 6 micrograms was extracted. The sample originates from a study of blood T cells in healthy people across ages. Next came a second PCR, run for about 6 to 11 cycles, which used a sample-barcoded 5' primer along with a J-beta primer mix. A single record per CDR3 protein comes from TCRdb applying MiXCR to the 5' RACE reads. Here the sample spans about 1.5 million distinct CDR3 sequences, approximately 43% being singletons. General study points: Estimated diversity across one million T cells was deemed an underestimate.

The CDR3 length is 12 residues. The V gene's germline CDR1 is LGHDT and CDR2 YNNKEL (reference sequence). The ends were cut back, 3 bases at V and 14 bases at J, with 13 bases in the middle. The V call is TRBV3-1, the J call TRBJ1-4; tentative D call: TRBD1 (5 bases). This clonotype originated in a woman aged 18 to 35 in good health. The sequenced sample was blood. The CDR3 protein is CASSQGPERLFF. As DNA, the CDR3 is TGTGCCAGCAGCCAGGGGCCCGAGAGGCTGTTTTTT. Together with reference TRBV3-1 and TRBJ1-4, the CDR3 gives the full variable domain: DTAVSQTPKYLVTQMGNDKSIKCEQNLGHDTMYWYKQDSKKFLKIMFSYNNKELIINETVPNRFSPKSPDKAHLNLHINSLELGDSAVYFCASSQGPERLFFGSGTQLSVL.